Listed below are T cell receptor beta chains from one sample, sequenced in a study of blood T cells in healthy people across ages. TCRdb reanalysed the 5' RACE reads using MiXCR and keeps one entry per CDR3 protein. There are about 1.6 million distinct CDR3 sequences in the sample; about 31% occur only once, and over 9% lies in the top ten. The specimen sequenced was blood. Receptors were obtained from a woman aged 25 to 39 in good health. CDR3s include the opening cysteine and the closing phenylalanine or tryptophan. A D gene is named only where the DNA matches it firmly. Size tells how often a clone was seen (once, few, many) or the class of an expanded clone, and some rows leave it out.

d_call,j_call,clone_size,cdr3_length,v_call,cdr3_aa,cdr3_nt
.,TRBJ1-5,many,15,TRBV6-1,CASSEDRYSNQPQHF,TGCGCCAGCAGCGAGGACAGATATAGCAATCAGCCCCAGCATTTT
.,TRBJ2-1,many,17,TRBV5-1,CASSLGRGVMSRNEQFF,TGCGCCAGCAGCTTGGGCCGCGGGGTAATGTCTCGGAATGAGCAGTTCTTC
.,TRBJ1-5,.,16,TRBV5-1,CASSLEGSGGNQPQHF,TGCGCCAGCAGCTTGGAAGGGAGTGGGGGCAATCAGCCCCAGCATTTT
.,TRBJ1-2,.,14,TRBV27,CASNIWRQNYGYTF,TGTGCCAGCAACATATGGAGACAGAACTATGGCTACACCTTC
TRBD1,TRBJ2-2,.,14,TRBV20-1,CSAGQGARTGELFF,TGCAGTGCTGGACAGGGGGCGAGGACCGGGGAGCTGTTTTTT
.,TRBJ2-3,.,13,TRBV7-2,CASSSLSPVTQYF,TGTGCCAGCAGCTCTTTGAGTCCAGTTACGCAGTATTTT
TRBD1,TRBJ2-7,.,15,TRBV20-1,CSARGTGSSYNEQYF,TGCAGTGCTAGAGGGACAGGGAGCTCCTACAATGAGCAGTACTTC
.,TRBJ2-3,.,17,TRBV5-6,CASSLGSGSLSADTQYF,TGTGCCAGCAGCTTAGGTTCGGGATCACTAAGCGCAGATACGCAGTATTTT
TRBD2,TRBJ2-5,once,15,TRBV28,CASSFGGPGGETQYF,TGTGCCAGCAGTTTTGGGGGTCCCGGGGGGGAGACCCAGTACTTC
.,TRBJ2-7,many,14,TRBV12-3/TRBV12-4,CASSQGPKPHEQYF,TGTGCCAGCAGTCAGGGCCCTAAGCCCCACGAGCAGTACTTC
.,TRBJ2-7,.,14,TRBV2,CASSPDRNSYGQYF,TGTGCCAGCAGTCCCGACCGAAACTCCTACGGGCAGTACTTC
TRBD1,TRBJ1-1,.,8,TRBV20-1,CSGDRAFF,TGCAGTGGGGACAGAGCTTTCTTT
.,TRBJ2-1,many,11,TRBV20-1,CSVQNIHEQFF,TGCAGTGTTCAGAATATCCATGAGCAGTTCTTC
.,TRBJ1-5,.,15,TRBV28,CASSPTGTYGQPQHF,TGTGCCAGCAGTCCTACCGGGACATATGGTCAGCCCCAGCATTTT
.,TRBJ2-1,.,16,TRBV12-3/TRBV12-4,CASSLVSPAYLNEQFF,TGTGCCAGCAGTTTGGTTTCACCGGCTTACTTGAATGAGCAGTTCTTC
TRBD2,TRBJ2-5,.,14,TRBV7-2,CASCLAGIQETQYF,TGTGCCAGCTGCTTAGCGGGGATTCAAGAGACCCAGTACTTC
.,TRBJ1-1,.,15,TRBV20-1,CSARDPRGPGTEAFF,TGCAGTGCTAGAGATCCCCGGGGGCCTGGCACTGAAGCTTTCTTT
.,TRBJ2-5,few,16,TRBV21-1,CASSRSEDRDQETQYF,TGTGCCAGCAGCAGATCTGAGGACAGGGACCAAGAGACCCAGTACTTC
TRBD2,TRBJ2-3,.,14,TRBV3-1,CASSQRAGSRGQYF,TGTGCCAGCAGCCAAAGAGCGGGGAGTAGGGGGCAGTATTTT
.,TRBJ2-1,few,12,TRBV18,CASSPRFVEQFF,TGTGCCAGCTCACCACGTTTTGTGGAGCAGTTCTTC
.,TRBJ1-2,.,15,TRBV24-1,CATSDSGRGSYGYTF,TGTGCCACCAGTGATTCGGGCAGGGGTTCCTATGGCTACACCTTC
TRBD1,TRBJ1-4,.,15,TRBV6-5,CASSLDRARAEKLFF,TGTGCCAGCAGCCTGGACAGGGCGAGGGCTGAAAAACTGTTTTTT
.,TRBJ2-1,few,15,TRBV7-9,CASSSLAGRLNEQFF,TGTGCCAGCAGCTCTCTGGCGGGTCGTCTGAATGAGCAGTTCTTC
TRBD1,TRBJ1-1,.,13,TRBV20-1,CILTGGLGTEAFF,TGCATCCTTACAGGGGGCTTGGGCACTGAAGCTTTCTTT
TRBD2,TRBJ2-5,once,13,TRBV10-2,CASAISGSETQYF,TGCGCCAGCGCAATTAGCGGGTCGGAGACCCAGTACTTC